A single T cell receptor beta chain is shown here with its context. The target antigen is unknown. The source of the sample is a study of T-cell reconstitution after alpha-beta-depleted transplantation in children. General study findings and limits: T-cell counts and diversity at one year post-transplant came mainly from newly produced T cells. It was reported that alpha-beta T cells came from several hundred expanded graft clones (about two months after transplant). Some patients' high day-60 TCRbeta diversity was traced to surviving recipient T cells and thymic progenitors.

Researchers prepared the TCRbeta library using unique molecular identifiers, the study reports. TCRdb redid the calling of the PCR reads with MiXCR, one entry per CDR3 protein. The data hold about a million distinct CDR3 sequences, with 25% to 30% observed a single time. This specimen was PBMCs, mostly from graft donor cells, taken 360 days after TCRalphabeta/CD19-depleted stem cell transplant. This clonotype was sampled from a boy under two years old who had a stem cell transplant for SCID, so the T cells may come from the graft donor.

CDR3 protein: CATETGYGYTF. The CDR3 coding sequence is TGTGCCACCGAGACAGGGTACGGCTACACCTTC. The J gene is TRBJ1-2, the V gene TRBV19, with TRBD1 matching 7 bases. V lost 10 bases, J lost 8 bases, and 7 bases stayed unmatched. The CDR3 extends over 11 amino acids. Per the germline V gene, CDR1 is LNHDA and CDR2 is SQIVND (reference sequence).